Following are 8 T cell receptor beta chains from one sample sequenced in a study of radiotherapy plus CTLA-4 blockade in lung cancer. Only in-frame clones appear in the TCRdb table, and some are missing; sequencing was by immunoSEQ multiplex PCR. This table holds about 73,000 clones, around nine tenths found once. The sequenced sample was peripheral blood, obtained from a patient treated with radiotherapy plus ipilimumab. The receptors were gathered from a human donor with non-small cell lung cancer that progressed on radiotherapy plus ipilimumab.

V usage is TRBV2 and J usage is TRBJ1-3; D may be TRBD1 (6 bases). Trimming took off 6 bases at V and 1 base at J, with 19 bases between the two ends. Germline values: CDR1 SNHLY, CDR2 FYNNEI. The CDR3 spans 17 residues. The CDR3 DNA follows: TGTGCCAGCAGAGAAACCGCTCAGGGGCAATCTGGAAACACCATATATTTT. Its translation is CASRETAQGQSGNTIYF.

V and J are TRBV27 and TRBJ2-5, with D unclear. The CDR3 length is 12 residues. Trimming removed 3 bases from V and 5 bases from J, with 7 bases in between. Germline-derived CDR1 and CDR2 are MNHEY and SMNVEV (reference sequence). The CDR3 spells CASSFSGETQYF. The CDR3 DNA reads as TGTGCCAGCAGTTTTTCCGGGGAGACCCAGTACTTC.

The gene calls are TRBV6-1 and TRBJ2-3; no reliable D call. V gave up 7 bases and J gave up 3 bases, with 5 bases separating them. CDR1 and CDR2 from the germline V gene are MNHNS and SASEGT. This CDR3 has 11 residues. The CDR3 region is CASTGTDTQYF. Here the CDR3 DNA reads TGTGCCAGCACCGGAACAGATACGCAGTATTTT.

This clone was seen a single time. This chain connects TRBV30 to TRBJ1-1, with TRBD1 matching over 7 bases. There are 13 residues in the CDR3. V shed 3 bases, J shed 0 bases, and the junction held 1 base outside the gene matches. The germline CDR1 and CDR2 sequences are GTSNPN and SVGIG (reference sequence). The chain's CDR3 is CAWRGQLNTEAFF. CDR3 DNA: TGTGCCTGGAGGGGACAGTTGAACACTGAAGCTTTCTTT.

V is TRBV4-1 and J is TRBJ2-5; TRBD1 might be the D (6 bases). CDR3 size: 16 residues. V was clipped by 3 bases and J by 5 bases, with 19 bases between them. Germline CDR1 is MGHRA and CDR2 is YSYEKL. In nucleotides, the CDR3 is TGCGCCAGCAGCCATGATCCAGGGGACGCTGCGGAGACCCAGTACTTC. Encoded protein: CASSHDPGDAAETQYF.

CDR3 amino acids: CASSRGVEKFF. CDR3 nucleotides: TGCGCCAGCAGCCGGGGAGTGGAGAAGTTCTTC. J is TRBJ2-1 and V is TRBV4-1, with a weak D call TRBD2 (5 bases). The germline V gene encodes CDR1 MGHRA and CDR2 YSYEKL. V was cut by 4 bases and J by 14 bases, with 12 bases left in between. CDR3 length: 11 residues.

CDR3 protein: CASSVGPVEETQYF. The CDR3 bases are TGTGCCAGCAGCGTAGGTCCGGTCGAAGAGACCCAGTACTTC. The chain has TRBV9 and TRBJ2-5; no clear D gene. V lost 0 bases and J 3 bases, leaving 9 bases between the germline ends. This CDR3 region has 14 residues. Germline V gene sequence: CDR1 SGDLS, CDR2 YYNGEE.

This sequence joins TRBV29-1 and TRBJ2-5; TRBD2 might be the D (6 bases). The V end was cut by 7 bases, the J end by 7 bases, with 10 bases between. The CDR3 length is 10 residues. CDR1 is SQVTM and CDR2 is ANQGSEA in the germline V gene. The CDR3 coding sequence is TGCAGCGGGGATAGCGGGACCCAGTACTTC. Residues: CSGDSGTQYF.